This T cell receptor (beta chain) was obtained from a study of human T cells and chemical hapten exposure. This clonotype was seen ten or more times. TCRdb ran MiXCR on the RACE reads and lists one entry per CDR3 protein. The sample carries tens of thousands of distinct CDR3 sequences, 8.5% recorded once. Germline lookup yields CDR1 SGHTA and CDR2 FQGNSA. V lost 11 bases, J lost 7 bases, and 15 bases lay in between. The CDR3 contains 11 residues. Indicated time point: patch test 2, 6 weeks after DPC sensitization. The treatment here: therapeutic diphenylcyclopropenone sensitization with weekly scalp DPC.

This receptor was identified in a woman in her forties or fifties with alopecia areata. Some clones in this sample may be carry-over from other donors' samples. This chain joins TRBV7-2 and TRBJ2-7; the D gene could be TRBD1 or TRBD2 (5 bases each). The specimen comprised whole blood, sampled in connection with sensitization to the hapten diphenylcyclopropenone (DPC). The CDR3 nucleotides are TGTGCCTCTAGCCGGGGCGGGGAGCAGTACTTC. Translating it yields CASSRGGEQYF.